The T cell receptor (beta chain) under discussion was sequenced for a study of regulatory T cells in long-lasting Graves disease. Study at large: Graves' patients, diagnosed recently, had received antithyroid drugs under 3 months.

Findings of the study overall: Persistent disease preferred TRBV28, TRBJ1-2 and TRBJ2-5; new disease, TRBV20-1 and TRBJ2-1.

This clonotype was detected ten times or more. Antigen: not known. V was pared by 2 bases and J by 8 bases, with 9 bases between. This CDR3 contains 12 residues. Time point described: newly diagnosed GD, antithyroid drugs for less than 3 months. After RNA was extracted from PBMCs, the TCR library was made from it. Investigators prepared the TCR beta libraries by applying iRepertoire HTBI primers and Arm-PCR of CDR3 regions. Each CDR3 protein is one row after TCRdb ran MiXCR on the multiplex PCR reads. The data contain about half a million distinct CDR3 sequences, about 12% of them singletons. The sample was also reused in another study, on T cells in Graves' hyperthyroidism and ophthalmopathy.

The input for sequencing was peripheral blood mononuclear cells (PBMCs), taken at new diagnosis, from a patient treated with antithyroid drugs. This receptor was obtained from a woman in her thirties with Graves disease. This chain links TRBV12-3 or TRBV12-4 with TRBJ1-2; D gene ambiguous. CDR3 nucleotide sequence: TGTGCCAGCAGTTTAAACACTAGGGGCTACACCTTC. Translated, it gives CASSLNTRGYTF.